These 7 T cell receptor beta chains share one sample of origin, sequenced in a study of the immune and genomic landscape of osteosarcoma. Clones were read by immunoSEQ multiplex PCR, and TCRdb kept only the in-frame ones, dropping some. This repertoire shows about 1,500 clones, about two thirds found once; its top ten account for 18%. Material for sequencing was metastatic tumor tissue from the lung. Every receptor here comes from a boy younger than 18 with osteosarcoma.

This clone was seen a handful of times. This chain links TRBV19 with TRBJ2-7, with 9 bases fitting TRBD1. This CDR3 contains 15 residues. V gave up 3 bases and J gave up 4 bases; unmatched junction bases: 7. Per germline, CDR1 LNHDA and CDR2 SQIVND (reference sequence). CDR3 sequence (DNA): TGTGCCAGTAGTATGGCGACAGGGGGAGGTTACGAGCAGTACTTC. Residues: CASSMATGGGYEQYF.

The rearrangement links TRBV2 to TRBJ1-5; perhaps TRBD1 as D (5 bases). Trimming removed 2 bases at V and 1 base at J, with 12 bases between. CDR3 length equals 16 residues. Germline CDR1 reads SNHLY; CDR2 reads FYNNEI. In nucleotides, the CDR3 is TGTGCCAGCAGTGAATTGGCGAGGGGAAGCAATCAGCCCCAGCATTTT. It is translated as CASSELARGSNQPQHF.

The table lists this clone with a few counts. The chain combines TRBV2 with TRBJ2-6; D ambiguous. This CDR3 contains 14 residues. Trimming took off 4 bases at V and 5 bases at J, with 9 bases between the two ends. Germline V gene sequence: CDR1 SNHLY, CDR2 FYNNEI. CDR3 nucleotides: TGTGCCAGCAGTGGATGTAGTCGGGCCAACGTCCTGACTTTC. It translates to CASSGCSRANVLTF.

The chain uses TRBV11-1 and TRBJ2-3; no reliable D call. V shed 5 bases and J shed 5 bases, with 8 bases lying between them. The germline V gene has CDR1 SGHAT and CDR2 FQDESV (reference sequence). This CDR3 is 12 amino acids long. The chain's CDR3 is CASSQLGDTQYF. CDR3 DNA sequence: TGTGCCAGCAGCCAACTCGGAGATACGCAGTATTTT.

This clone came up a few times. The rearrangement joins TRBV29-1 to TRBJ2-7; 10 bases are shared with TRBD1. CDR1 and CDR2 (germline): SQVTM, ANQGSEA. V was clipped by 5 bases and J by 5 bases; unmatched bases: 9. The CDR3 loop spans 14 amino acids. The DNA for the CDR3 is TGCAGCGTTAACGGACAGGGGGTAACTAACGAGCAGTACTTC. The encoded protein is CSVNGQGVTNEQYF.

The V and J genes are TRBV7-9 and TRBJ1-1; possible D gene TRBD1, 5 bases. Trimming cost V 2 bases and J 3 bases, with 13 bases left between them. From germline, CDR1 is SEHNR and CDR2 FQNEAQ (reference sequence). CDR3 length: 15 amino acids. The CDR3 region is CASSLYGRADTEAFF. CDR3 nucleotide sequence: TGTGCCAGCAGCTTATATGGCAGGGCGGACACTGAAGCTTTCTTT.

V and J are TRBV7-2 and TRBJ1-5; D is unresolved. CDR3 size: 12 residues. The V gene lost 7 bases and the J gene lost 6 bases, with 10 bases spanning the gap. Germline loops: CDR1 SGHTA, CDR2 FQGNSA. The CDR3 loop reads CASNKVGQPQHF. In DNA, the CDR3 is TGTGCCAGCAATAAAGTGGGTCAGCCCCAGCATTTT.